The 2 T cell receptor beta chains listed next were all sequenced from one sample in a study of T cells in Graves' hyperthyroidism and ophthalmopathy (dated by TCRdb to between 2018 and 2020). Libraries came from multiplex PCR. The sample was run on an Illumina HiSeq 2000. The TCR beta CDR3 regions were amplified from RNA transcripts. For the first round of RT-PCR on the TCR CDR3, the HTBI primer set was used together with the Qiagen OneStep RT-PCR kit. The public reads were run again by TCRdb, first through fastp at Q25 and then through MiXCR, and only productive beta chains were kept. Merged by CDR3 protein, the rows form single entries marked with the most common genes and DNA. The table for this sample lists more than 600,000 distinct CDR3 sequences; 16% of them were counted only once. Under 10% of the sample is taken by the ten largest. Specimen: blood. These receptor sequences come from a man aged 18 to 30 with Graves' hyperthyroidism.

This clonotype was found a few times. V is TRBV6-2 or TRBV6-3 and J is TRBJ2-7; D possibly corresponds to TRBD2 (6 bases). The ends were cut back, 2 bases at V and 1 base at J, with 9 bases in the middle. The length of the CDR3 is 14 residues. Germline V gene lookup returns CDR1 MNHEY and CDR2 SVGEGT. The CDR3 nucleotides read TGTGCCAGCAGTTACGCGGGGACGTCCTACGAGCAGTACTTC. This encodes CASSYAGTSYEQYF.

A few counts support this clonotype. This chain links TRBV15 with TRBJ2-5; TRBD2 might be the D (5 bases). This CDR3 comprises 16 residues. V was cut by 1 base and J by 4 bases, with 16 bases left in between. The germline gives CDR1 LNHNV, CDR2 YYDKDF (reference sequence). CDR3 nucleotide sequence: TGTGCCACCAGCAGAGTATCCCCGACTATGGGAGAGACCCAGTACTTC. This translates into CATSRVSPTMGETQYF.